This passage covers 27 T cell receptor beta chains from one sample sequenced in a study of blood T cell repertoires in COVID-19. Sequencing was performed with immunoSEQ multiplex PCR; in TCRdb, only in-frame clones are kept and a portion is missing. Of fewer than 250,000 clones listed, 88% are singletons. The sample taken for sequencing was PBMCs or T cells enriched from blood (not recorded which). The source is a woman between 45 and 60 years old with acute COVID-19.

The gene calls are TRBV23-1 and TRBJ1-2; tentative D call: TRBD1 (5 bases). TRBV23-1 falls under the ORF class, with uncertain function. V shed 4 bases and J shed 3 bases, with 21 bases lying between them. The CDR3 totals 17 residues. CDR3 protein: CASSRGDAIVTHYGYTF. CDR3 nucleotide sequence: TGCGCCAGCAGTCGGGGGGACGCTATCGTCACTCACTATGGCTACACCTTC.

The chain carries TRBV4-1 and TRBJ2-7; possible D gene TRBD2, 5 bases. Trimming left V 0 bases short and J 2 bases short, with 17 bases between. Looked up from germline, CDR1 is MGHRA and CDR2 is YSYEKL. The length of the CDR3 is 17 residues. CDR3 nucleotide sequence: TGCGCCAGCAGCCAAGATCCCGCTAGCCAAAGCCCCTACGAGCAGTACTTC. Translated, it gives CASSQDPASQSPYEQYF.

The chain carries TRBV10-3 and TRBJ2-7; D is uncertain. CDR1 and CDR2 from the germline V gene are ENHRY and SYGVKD. Trimming took 3 bases from V and 2 from J, leaving 11 bases between them. The CDR3 totals 14 residues. CDR3 region: CAISERDLTYEQYF. Written as DNA, the CDR3 is TGTGCCATCAGTGAACGAGACTTAACCTACGAGCAGTACTTC.

This chain connects TRBV6-5 to TRBJ2-1; perhaps TRBD2 as D (7 bases). The CDR3 consists of 15 residues. The V end was cut by 6 bases, the J end by 7 bases, with 19 bases between. The germline V gene has CDR1 MNHEY and CDR2 SVGAGI. As DNA, the CDR3 is TGTGCCAGCAGCCAAACAGGGAGGGGGAGGAATGAGCAGTTCTTC. This sequence encodes CASSQTGRGRNEQFF.

The chain is built from TRBV6-2 or TRBV6-3 and TRBJ1-2, with 9 bases identical to TRBD1. The germline gives CDR1 MNHEY, CDR2 SVGEGT. The V segment lost 4 bases and the J segment 4 bases; nucleotides outside the gene matches: 7. CDR3 size: 15 residues. The DNA for the CDR3 is TGTGCCAGCAGTTTGGGGACAGGGCGGTTCTATGGCTACACCTTC. Translated: CASSLGTGRFYGYTF.

The CDR3 loop is CASSNSVYGYTF. Written as DNA, the CDR3 is TGTGCCAGTAGTAATTCCGTCTATGGCTACACCTTC. The genes are TRBV19 and TRBJ1-2; D ambiguous. Germline V CDR1 and CDR2: LNHDA, SQIVND (reference sequence). The CDR3 is made up of 12 amino acids. With 4 bases removed from V and 4 bases from J, the gap between germline ends came to 7 bases.

The V call is TRBV28, the J call TRBJ2-7, with 11 bases fitting TRBD2. The CDR3 has 16 amino acids. Per the germline V gene, CDR1 is MDHEN and CDR2 is SYDVKM. V lost 3 bases, J lost 0 bases, and 4 bases stayed unmatched. The CDR3 region has the DNA TGTGCCAGCAGTTTTGCGACTAGCGGGACCTCCTACGAGCAGTACTTC. Translation gives CASSFATSGTSYEQYF.

The gene calls are TRBV15 and TRBJ2-3; TRBD2 aligns across 10 bases. The CDR3 length is 16 residues. CDR1 and CDR2 from the germline V gene are LNHNV and YYDKDF (reference sequence). Trimming removed 1 base from V and 6 bases from J; junction bases left unmatched: 7. CDR3 region: CATSRGSTSGKDTQYF. The CDR3, as DNA: TGTGCCACCAGCAGAGGGTCTACTAGCGGGAAGGATACGCAGTATTTT.

The genes are TRBV9 and TRBJ2-1, with 11 bases identical to TRBD2. The CDR3 sequence is 16 residues long. In germline, CDR1 is SGDLS, CDR2 YYNGEE. V lost 1 base, J lost 4 bases, and 4 bases stayed unmatched. The CDR3 spells CASSVLGLAEYNEQFF. As DNA, the CDR3 is TGTGCCAGCAGCGTACTGGGACTAGCGGAATACAATGAGCAGTTCTTC.

This chain joins TRBV18 and TRBJ2-4, with TRBD1 as a possible D gene (5 bases). Trimming removed 4 bases at V and 4 bases at J, with 11 bases between. The CDR3 runs to 14 residues. From germline, CDR1 is KGHSH and CDR2 LQKENI. For the CDR3, the DNA is TGTGCCAGCTCACTCGCAGGGCGGAAAAACATTCAGTACTTC. Its protein is CASSLAGRKNIQYF.

This clone is a singleton in its sample. The CDR3 DNA reads TGTGCCAGCAGCCACACCGGACAGGGGGTTGCAGATGGCTACACCTTC. Its protein is CASSHTGQGVADGYTF. The chain combines TRBV25-1 with TRBJ1-2, with TRBD1 matching 10 bases. Germline CDR1 reads MGHDK; CDR2 reads SYGVNS. This CDR3 has 16 residues. J lost 6 bases, V lost 6 bases, and 13 bases had no gene match.

This chain connects TRBV28 to TRBJ2-7; TRBD2 agrees at 12 bases. Germline CDR1 is MDHEN and CDR2 is SYDVKM. The junction had 6 bases not matched to a gene; V was cut back by 9 bases and J by 3 bases. The length of the CDR3 is 14 residues. The CDR3 loop reads CASTLAGGRYEQYF. CDR3 nucleotide sequence: TGTGCCAGTACACTAGCGGGAGGACGCTACGAGCAGTACTTC.

CDR3 residues: CASRITSGAGGLHYNEQFF. CDR3 nucleotide sequence: TGTGCCAGCAGAATTACCTCAGGAGCGGGAGGGCTTCACTACAATGAGCAGTTCTTC. V usage is TRBV27 and J usage is TRBJ2-1; 10 bases line up with TRBD2. The ends lost 6 bases at V and 3 bases at J; junction bases unmatched: 17. The CDR3 loop spans 19 amino acids. Germline loops: CDR1 MNHEY, CDR2 SMNVEV (reference sequence).

DNA for the CDR3: TGTGCCAGCGGACTAGCTGGCACCGGGGAGCTGTTTTTT. Translating it yields CASGLAGTGELFF. The V call is TRBV27, the J call TRBJ2-2, with 8 bases matching TRBD2. Trimming cost V 8 bases and J 4 bases; bases outside gene matches: 3. CDR1 and CDR2 from the germline V gene are MNHEY and SMNVEV (reference sequence). CDR3 length: 13 amino acids.

CDR3 DNA sequence: TGTGCCAGCAGCCAAGAGCGGGCTTACAATGAGCAGTTCTTC. Translation gives CASSQERAYNEQFF. The chain combines TRBV3-1 (or the pseudogene TRBV3-2) with TRBJ2-1; tentatively, D is TRBD2 (5 bases). V was pared by 0 bases and J by 4 bases, with 7 bases between. Germline CDR1 and CDR2: LGHDT and YNNKEL (reference sequence). This CDR3 has 14 residues.

The V gene is TRBV3-1 (or the pseudogene TRBV3-2), the J gene TRBJ1-2; D unclear. Germline V lookup: CDR1 LGHDT, CDR2 YNNKEL (reference sequence). Trimming stripped 4 bases from V and 8 bases from J, with 11 bases between. The length of the CDR3 is 12 residues. CDR3 coding DNA: TGTGCCAGCAGCCTCTACCGGGGAGGCTACACCTTC. Protein: CASSLYRGGYTF.

The chain links TRBV13 to TRBJ2-1; 13 bases are shared with TRBD2. The germline V gene encodes CDR1 PRHDT and CDR2 FYEKMQ (reference sequence). The CDR3 is 16 residues long. V lost 5 bases and J lost 7; bases outside the gene matches: 8. CDR3 coding DNA: TGTGCCAGCAGCGACCGGACTAGCGGGAGACGGAATGAGCAGTTCTTC. Its protein is CASSDRTSGRRNEQFF.

The chain links TRBV5-1 to TRBJ2-3; a possible D gene is TRBD1 (5 bases). This CDR3 contains 17 residues. Germline lookup yields CDR1 SGHRS and CDR2 YFSETQ. Trimming pared 3 bases from V and 2 bases from J, leaving 19 bases between. The CDR3 spells CASSYDLQDRYTDTQYF. The CDR3 DNA reads as TGCGCCAGCAGCTACGACCTACAGGATCGGTACACAGATACGCAGTATTTT.

CDR3: CASSWTTGGTDTQYF. The CDR3 DNA is TGTGCCAGCAGCTGGACGACAGGGGGCACAGATACGCAGTATTTT. J is TRBJ2-3 and V is TRBV11-2; 8 bases are shared with TRBD1. Looked up from germline, CDR1 is SGHAT and CDR2 is FQNNGV. The V gene end was trimmed by 4 bases and the J gene end by 1 base; junction bases not matched to a gene: 4. The CDR3 runs to 15 residues.

The chain employs TRBV7-9 and TRBJ1-5, with D perhaps matching TRBD1 (6 bases). V was clipped by 7 bases and J by 2 bases, with 12 bases between them. The CDR3 is 14 amino acids. From germline, CDR1 is SEHNR and CDR2 FQNEAQ (reference sequence). The CDR3 sequence: CASTIGGGNQPQHF. The CDR3 DNA sequence: TGTGCCAGCACTATAGGGGGGGGCAATCAGCCCCAGCATTTT.

The V and J genes are TRBV9 and TRBJ1-2; 7 bases fit TRBD1. V gave up 0 bases and J gave up 4 bases; unmatched junction bases: 9. The CDR3 contains 16 residues. Looked up from germline, CDR1 is SGDLS and CDR2 is YYNGEE. The CDR3 sequence: CASSVEPGQAGYGYTF. CDR3 coding DNA: TGTGCCAGCAGCGTAGAGCCTGGACAGGCGGGCTATGGCTACACCTTC.

The genes are TRBV5-1 and TRBJ2-7; D might be TRBD1 (5 bases). CDR3 length: 14 residues. From germline, CDR1 is SGHRS and CDR2 YFSETQ. With 2 bases removed from V and 2 bases from J, the gap between germline ends came to 11 bases. CDR3 region: CASSFGSGTYEQYF. CDR3 nucleotides: TGCGCCAGCAGCTTTGGATCAGGGACCTACGAGCAGTACTTC.

The chain carries TRBV10-3 and TRBJ2-2, with a weak D call TRBD1 (6 bases). The V gene lost 2 bases and the J gene lost 4 bases, with 14 bases spanning the gap. The V gene's germline CDR1 is ENHRY and CDR2 SYGVKD. The CDR3 runs to 16 residues. The CDR3 is CAISEGPGVRTGELFF. The CDR3 region has the DNA TGTGCCATCAGTGAGGGTCCAGGGGTGCGCACCGGGGAGCTGTTTTTT.

The chain uses TRBV18 and TRBJ2-7; 11 nucleotides line up with TRBD1. CDR1 KGHSH and CDR2 LQKENI come from the germline V gene. The CDR3 has 14 residues. Losses at the gene ends were 3 bases for V and 4 bases for J; bases not matched to a gene: 2. This chain's CDR3 is CASSPRDRGYEQYF. The DNA for the CDR3 is TGTGCCAGCTCACCCCGGGACAGGGGGTACGAGCAGTACTTC.

J is TRBJ1-4 and V is TRBV19; 7 positions agree with TRBD1. The germline V gene has CDR1 LNHDA and CDR2 SQIVND (reference sequence). Trimming at V came to 3 bases and at J to 8 bases, leaving 6 bases not matched to a gene. The CDR3 runs 14 residues. This CDR3 is CASSIDRAQEKLFF. DNA for the CDR3: TGTGCCAGTAGTATCGACAGGGCTCAGGAAAAACTGTTTTTT.

CDR3 coding DNA: TGTGCCAGCTCACCTAGGACAGACAATCAGCCCCAGCATTTT. Its translation is CASSPRTDNQPQHF. The chain has TRBV18 and TRBJ1-5, with a tentative D call TRBD1 (6 bases). Germline CDR1 KGHSH, CDR2 LQKENI. The V gene lost 3 bases and the J gene lost 3 bases, with 9 bases spanning the gap. The CDR3 is made up of 14 amino acids.

V gene TRBV4-1 combines with J gene TRBJ2-7; D is possibly TRBD2 (5 bases). The CDR3 contains 16 residues. Looked up from germline, CDR1 is MGHRA and CDR2 is YSYEKL. V gave up 0 bases and J gave up 6 bases, with 18 bases separating them. The CDR3 loop reads CASSQERVAGKREQYF. The CDR3, as DNA: TGCGCCAGCAGCCAAGAGCGGGTCGCGGGTAAACGCGAGCAGTACTTC.